This T cell receptor beta chain emerged from a study of blood T cells in healthy people across ages. Overall study results and limits: Older age coincided with a roughly linear decline in TCR beta diversity per million T cells.

On this clonotype itself: Its antigen is still unknown.

A sample-barcoded 5' primer and a J-beta primer mix were used in a second PCR of roughly 6 to 11 cycles. Each CDR3 protein is one row after TCRdb ran MiXCR on the 5' RACE reads. The data contain some 1,000,000 distinct CDR3 sequences, under 30% of them seen just once; the ten biggest clones take up approximately 0.71%. Germline V CDR1 and CDR2: MDHEN, SYDVKM. The CDR3 contains 17 residues. Trimming at V came to 5 bases and at J to 2 bases, leaving 13 bases not matched to a gene. Separately, the same data were catalogued under a study of T cells of mothers and their children.

This chain joins TRBV28 and TRBJ2-5; 8 nucleotides agree with TRBD1. The sample comprised blood. This receptor was identified in a girl aged 2 to 10 in good health. The CDR3 reads CASSLPPGTGPQETQYF. CDR3 DNA sequence: TGTGCCAGCAGTCTACCCCCCGGGACAGGACCTCAAGAGACCCAGTACTTC.